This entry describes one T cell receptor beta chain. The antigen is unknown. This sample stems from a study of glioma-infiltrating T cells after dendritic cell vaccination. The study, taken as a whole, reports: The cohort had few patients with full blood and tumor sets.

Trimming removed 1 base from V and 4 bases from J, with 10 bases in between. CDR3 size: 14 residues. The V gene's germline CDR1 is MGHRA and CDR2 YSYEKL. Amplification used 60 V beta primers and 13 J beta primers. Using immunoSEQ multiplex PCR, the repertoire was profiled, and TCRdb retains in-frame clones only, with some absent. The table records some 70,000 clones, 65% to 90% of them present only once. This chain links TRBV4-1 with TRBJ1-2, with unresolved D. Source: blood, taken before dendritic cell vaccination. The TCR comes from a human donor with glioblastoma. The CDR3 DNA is TGCGCCAGCAGCCAAGCGAGCAGACTCTATGGCTACACCTTC. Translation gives CASSQASRLYGYTF.